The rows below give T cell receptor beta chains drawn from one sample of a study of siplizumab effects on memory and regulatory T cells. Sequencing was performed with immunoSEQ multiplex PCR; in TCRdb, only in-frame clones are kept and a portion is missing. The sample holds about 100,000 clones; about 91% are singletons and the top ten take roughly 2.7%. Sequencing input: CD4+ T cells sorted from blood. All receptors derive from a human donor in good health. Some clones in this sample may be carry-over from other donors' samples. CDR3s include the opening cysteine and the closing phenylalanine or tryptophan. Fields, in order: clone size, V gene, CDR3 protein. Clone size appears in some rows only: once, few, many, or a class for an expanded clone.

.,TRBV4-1,CASSHTGNLYEQYF
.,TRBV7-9,CASSLEYSPRRLFF
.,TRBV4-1,CASSQDISGFSTKQYF
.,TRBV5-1,CASSLVAGGNTEAFF
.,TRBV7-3,CASSLFDRLPTLSGNTIYF
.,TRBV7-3,CASSLSGSSYNEQFF
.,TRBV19,CASSIVRWDRFSSGNTIYF
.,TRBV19,CASSFSGRSETQYF
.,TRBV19,CASSPGLGYTF
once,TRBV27,CASSPYMQTLSKQYF
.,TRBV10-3,CAISEGLGGSPETQYF
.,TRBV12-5,CASGLDHYEQYF
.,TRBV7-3,CASSLTVQETQYF
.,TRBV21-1,CARPSGQGFGDEQFF
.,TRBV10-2,CASSHGTGGLQTQYF
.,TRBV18,CASSPFPAGGGETQYF
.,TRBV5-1,CASSLVSWDTEAFF
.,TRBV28,CASSFAAGTSGVQETQYF
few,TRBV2,CASSAASGRPNEQFF
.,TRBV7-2,CASSSTYEQYF
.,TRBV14,CASSQEIPAYEQYF
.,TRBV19,CASSTKDRPGTGELFF
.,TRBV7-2,CASSLATYEQYF
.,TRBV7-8,CASSLLGRVGNTEAFF
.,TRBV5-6,CASSSYQYLFTKQYF
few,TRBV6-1,CASSVTGNTGELFF
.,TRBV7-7,CASSPTIIAGGNNEQFF
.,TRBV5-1,CASSFYMGGKNGELFF
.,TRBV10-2,CASSGGTSGTDTQYF
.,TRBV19,CASSPAATEETQYF
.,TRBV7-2,CASSLNRGFGTEAFF
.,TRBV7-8,CASSAHRVNPTDTQYF
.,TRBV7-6,CASSQGDGPYEQYF
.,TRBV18,CASSPQGPNYGYTF
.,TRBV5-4,CASSFDGSYGYTF
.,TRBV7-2,CASSSNSGRAWETQYF
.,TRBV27,CASSPRTGTNYGYTF
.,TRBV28,CASSLTSSYNEQFF
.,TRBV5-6,CASSFRRGVPYEQYF
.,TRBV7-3,CASSSKPTSGIVQVGELFF
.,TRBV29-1,CSVSKPGGETQYF
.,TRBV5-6,CASTTGTENTEAFF
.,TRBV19,CASPLGSSWDTQYF
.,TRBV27,CASSSQGQGGVQPQHF
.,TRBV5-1,CASSNIEGYEQYF
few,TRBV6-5,CASSRDRKFSYEQYF
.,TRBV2,CASSEWGNTEAFF
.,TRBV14,CASSQAISRGWGEQYF
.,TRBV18,CASSPPRGVTEAFF
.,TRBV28,CASSLGTGGTNYGYTF
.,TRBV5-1,CASSVRQGEETQYF
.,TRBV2,CASMPRRGGNTEAFF
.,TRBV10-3,CAISEIAGPSMNTEAFF